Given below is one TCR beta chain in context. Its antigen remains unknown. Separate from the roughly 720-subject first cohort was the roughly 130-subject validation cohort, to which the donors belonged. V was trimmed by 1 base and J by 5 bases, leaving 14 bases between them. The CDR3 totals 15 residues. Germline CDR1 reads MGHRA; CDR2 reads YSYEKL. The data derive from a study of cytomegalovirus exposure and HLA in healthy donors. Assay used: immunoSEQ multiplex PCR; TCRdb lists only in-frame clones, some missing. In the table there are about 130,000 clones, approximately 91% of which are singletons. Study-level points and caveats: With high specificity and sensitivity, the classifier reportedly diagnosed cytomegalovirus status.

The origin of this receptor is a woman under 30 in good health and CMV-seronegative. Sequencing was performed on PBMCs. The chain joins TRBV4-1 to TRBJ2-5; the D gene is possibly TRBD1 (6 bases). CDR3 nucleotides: TGCGCCAGCAGCCAAGGGCTTAACAGGGTGGAGACCCAGTACTTC. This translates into CASSQGLNRVETQYF.